These T cell receptor beta chains were read from a single sample in a study of EBV T-cell therapy then PD-1 blockade in nasopharyngeal carcinoma. Profiled with immunoSEQ multiplex PCR; TCRdb holds only in-frame clones, not every one. This sample carries under 20,000 clones, 84% of them seen once, and the ten largest clones take around 30%. Their specific antigens are unknown. The source material was CD8+ T cells from blood, sampled at approximately day 30 from a patient whose treatment included autologous EBV-specific T cells and nivolumab. Source of these receptors: a man aged 35 to 55 with nasopharyngeal carcinoma. The CDR3 runs from the conserved cysteine through the conserved F or W.

TRBJ1-5 | TRBV19 | CASSTGLPRGGNQPQHF
TRBJ2-3 | TRBV9 | CASSVGLDTQYF
TRBJ2-3 | TRBV6-2/TRBV6-3 | CASSYSMGGGLDTQYF
TRBJ2-7 | TRBV3-1/TRBV3-2 | CASSQEGPEQYF
TRBJ1-5 | TRBV27 | CASSLFQGSQPQHF
TRBJ2-2 | TRBV19 | CASSYGTPSMPNTGELFF
TRBJ1-4 | TRBV3-1/TRBV3-2 | CASSQDRVNEKLFF
TRBJ2-7 | TRBV7-3 | CASSAAQGTYEQYF
TRBJ2-3 | TRBV4-3 | CASSQDPKGPDTQYF
TRBJ1-1 | TRBV29-1 | CSVAGTEAFF